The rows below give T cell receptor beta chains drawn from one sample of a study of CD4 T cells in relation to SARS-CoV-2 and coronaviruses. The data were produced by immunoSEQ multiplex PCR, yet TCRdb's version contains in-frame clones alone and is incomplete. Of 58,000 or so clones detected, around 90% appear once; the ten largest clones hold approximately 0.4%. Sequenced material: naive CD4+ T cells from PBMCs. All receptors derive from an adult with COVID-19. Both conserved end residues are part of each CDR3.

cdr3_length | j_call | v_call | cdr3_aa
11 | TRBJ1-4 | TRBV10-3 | CAVRGDEKLFF
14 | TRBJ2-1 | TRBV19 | CASSINVGATEQFF
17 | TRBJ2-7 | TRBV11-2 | CASSLGTWRGSPNEQYF
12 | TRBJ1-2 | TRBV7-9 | CASSLDSYGYTF
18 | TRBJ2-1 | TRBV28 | CASSLFLNLQTLSEKQFF
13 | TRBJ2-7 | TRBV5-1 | CASRTSGSYEQYF
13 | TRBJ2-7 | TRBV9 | CASSVEETYEQYF
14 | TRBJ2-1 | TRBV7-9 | CASSLAEVHLEQFF
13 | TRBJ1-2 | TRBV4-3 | CASSQSGVYGYTF
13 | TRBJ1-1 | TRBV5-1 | CASSLGGGNRAFF
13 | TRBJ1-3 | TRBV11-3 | CASSTTSGNTIYF
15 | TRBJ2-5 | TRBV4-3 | CASSQGTSGTETQYF
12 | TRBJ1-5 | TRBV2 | CASSEPGSTVSF
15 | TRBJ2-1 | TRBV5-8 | CASSPGTLIYNEQFF
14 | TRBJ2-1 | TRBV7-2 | CASSLQGLLDEQFF
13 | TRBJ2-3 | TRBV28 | CASSLPATDTQYF
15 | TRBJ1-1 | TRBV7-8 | CASSLRTVTNTEAFF
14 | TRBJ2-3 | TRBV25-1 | CASSDDSYTDTQYF
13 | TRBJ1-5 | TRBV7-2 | CASRSGGNQPQHF
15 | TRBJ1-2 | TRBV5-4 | CASSQFLQGSDGYTF
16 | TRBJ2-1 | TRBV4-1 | CASSQGSGRTYNEQFF
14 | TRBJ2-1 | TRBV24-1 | CATSDSLERTGAFF
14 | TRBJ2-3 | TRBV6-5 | CASSLRDSTDTQYF
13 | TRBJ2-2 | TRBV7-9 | CASSPDRAGELFF
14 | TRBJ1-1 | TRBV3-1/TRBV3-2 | CASSLQGANTEAFF
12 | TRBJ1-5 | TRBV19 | CASRTLNQPQHF
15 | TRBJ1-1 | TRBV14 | CASSQAGRMNTEAFF
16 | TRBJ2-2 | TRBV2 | CASSELTSGNTGELFF
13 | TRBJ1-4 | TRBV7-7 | CASSPGPTEKLFF
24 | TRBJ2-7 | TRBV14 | CASSLHPKPHLTSGRVVVEYEQYF
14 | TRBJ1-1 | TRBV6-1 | CASSELVEGQGAFF
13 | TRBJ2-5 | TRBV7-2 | CASSLRVSETQYF
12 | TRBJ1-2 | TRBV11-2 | CASSLFGDGYTF
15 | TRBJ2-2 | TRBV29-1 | CSVATGTANTGELFF
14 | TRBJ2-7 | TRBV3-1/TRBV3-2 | CASSQAIETYEQYF
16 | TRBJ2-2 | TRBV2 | CASSRRTGENTGELFF
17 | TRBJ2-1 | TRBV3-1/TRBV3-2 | CASSQEASGSSYNEQFF
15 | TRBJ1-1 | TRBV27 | CASRDPGTGNTEAFF
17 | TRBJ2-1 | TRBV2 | CASSAIVGTTPYNEQFF
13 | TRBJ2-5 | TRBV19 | CASSIATKETQYF
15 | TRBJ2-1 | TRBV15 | CATSSPGLAGAEQFF
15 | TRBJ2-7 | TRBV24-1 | CATSVSSGGAYEQYF
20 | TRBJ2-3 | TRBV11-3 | CASSLGGLWPELSSTDTQYF
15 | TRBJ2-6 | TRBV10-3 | CAISGGGLGANVLTF
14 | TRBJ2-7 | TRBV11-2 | CASSLFGASYEQYF
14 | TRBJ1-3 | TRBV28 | CASSAGESGNTIYF
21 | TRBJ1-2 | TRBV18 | CASSPPFGRANDRGDRDGYTF
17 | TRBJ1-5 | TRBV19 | CASSALQGAQWNQPQHF